This TCR beta chain comes out of a study of metastatic and nonmetastatic thyroid tumors. Study-level background: Repertoire data that came from the blood and tumor or nodule tissue of malignant and benign thyroid patients were compared.

Patients underwent thyroid surgery, and none had received any treatment before it. CDR3 length: 15 residues. V was shortened by 3 bases and J by 4 bases, with 16 bases between the two germline ends. CDR1 and CDR2 (germline): DFQATT, SNEGSKA (reference sequence). TCRdb redid the clone calls on the PCR reads using MiXCR. Here the sample spans about 11,000 clones, around 30% being singletons. Sequencing input: tumor tissue. The rearrangement links TRBV20-1 to TRBJ2-1; perhaps TRBD2 as D (6 bases). The receptor's source is a female donor with papillary thyroid cancer or a benign thyroid nodule (not recorded which). Some clones in this sample may be carry-over from other donors' samples. CDR3 sequence: CSASHAASAYNEQFF. DNA of the CDR3: TGCAGTGCTAGCCATGCGGCTAGCGCGTACAATGAGCAGTTCTTC.